The 10 T cell receptor beta chains given below trace back to one sample, sequenced in a study of CD8+CD57+ T cells in acquired aplastic anemia. Genomic DNA acted as the template from which TCR beta VDJ combination and CDR3 sequence profiling were carried out. TCRdb reprocessed the reads with MiXCR, giving one entry per CDR3 protein. Of 450,000 to 600,000 distinct CDR3 sequences in the sample, more than 25% were seen once. All sequencing subjects had displayed CD8+CD57+ cell expansion on flow cytometry. Sequenced input: sorted CD4+, CD8+, or CD8+CD57+ T cells (not recorded which) from PBMCs. These receptors originate from a human donor with aplastic anemia.

The genes are TRBV9 and TRBJ2-2; 11 positions match TRBD2. Per the germline V gene, CDR1 is SGDLS and CDR2 is YYNGEE. The CDR3 has 17 amino acids. V dropped 4 bases and J dropped 2; count of bases not matched to a gene: 7. The CDR3 nucleotides are TGTGCCAGCAGCAAGCATGGGACTAGCGGCAACACCGGGGAGCTGTTTTTT. It specifies CASSKHGTSGNTGELFF.

The chain has TRBV5-6 and TRBJ2-7; 7 nucleotides agree with TRBD1. J lost 0 bases, V lost 4 bases, and 10 bases had no gene match. This CDR3 is built from 16 residues. Germline lookup yields CDR1 SGHDT and CDR2 YYEEEE. The CDR3 DNA is TGTGCCAGCAGCCCCCTCCGGACAGGTGTCTCCTACGAGCAGTACTTC. It codes for CASSPLRTGVSYEQYF.

The chain links TRBV4-2 to TRBJ2-1; D is unclear. Germline values: CDR1 LGHNA, CDR2 YNFKEQ. With 0 bases removed from V and 8 bases from J, the gap between germline ends came to 11 bases. The CDR3 length is 14 residues. CDR3 sequence: CASSQDLVTDEQFF. CDR3 nucleotides: TGTGCCAGCAGCCAAGATCTTGTGACGGATGAGCAGTTCTTC.

The chain carries TRBV19 and TRBJ2-1; perhaps TRBD1 as D (7 bases). Trimming shortened V by 6 bases and J by 7 bases, and 19 bases separated the two germline ends. This CDR3 spans 15 amino acids. Germline V gene data show CDR1 as LNHDA and CDR2 as SQIVND (reference sequence). CDR3 amino acids: CASSSQGGFVNEQFF. The CDR3 DNA follows: TGTGCCAGTAGCTCTCAGGGGGGATTTGTTAATGAGCAGTTCTTC.

The chain links TRBV3-1 to TRBJ1-2, with D perhaps TRBD1 (5 bases). Trimming cost V 11 bases and J 6 bases, with 16 bases left between them. This CDR3 has 12 amino acids. CDR1 LGHDT and CDR2 YNNKEL come from the germline V gene (reference sequence). As DNA, the CDR3 is TGTGCCCACGTCCGGCCGGGGGATGGCTACACCTTC. Amino acids: CAHVRPGDGYTF.

This clonotype was found once. No DNA is shown, since the ends of the CDR3 on it are uncertain; the CDR3 is the one TCRdb lists. The chain combines TRBV20-1 with TRBJ1-5; TRBD1 is the table's D call and was not checked against the DNA. CDR1 and CDR2 (germline): DFQATT, SNEGSKA (reference sequence). The CDR3 totals 16 residues, both ends included. CDR3 loop: CCASSPPTGGSQPQHF.

V is TRBV7-8 and J is TRBJ2-7; tentatively, D is TRBD1 (5 bases). The V end was cut by 5 bases, the J end by 7 bases, with 18 bases between. The CDR3 is made up of 14 amino acids. Germline CDR1 and CDR2: SGHVS and FQNEAQ. The DNA for the CDR3 is TGTGCCAGCAGCCAAGGACACCGGCCAGAGGAGCAGTACTTC. It translates to CASSQGHRPEEQYF.

The gene calls are TRBV7-8 and TRBJ2-1, with 7 bases matching TRBD2. J gave up 8 bases and V 1 base, and 8 bases lay outside the gene matches. CDR1 and CDR2 from the germline V gene are SGHVS and FQNEAQ. The CDR3 is 15 amino acids. CDR3 region: CASSLGLAGDHEQFF. DNA for the CDR3: TGTGCCAGCAGCTTAGGTTTGGCGGGAGACCATGAGCAGTTCTTC. Full variable domain (missing parts from reference TRBV7-8 and TRBJ2-1): GAGVSQSPRYKVAKRGQDVALRCDPISGHVSLFWYQQALGQGPEFLTYFQNEAQLDKSGLPSDRFFAERPEGSVSTLKIQRTQQEDSAVYLCASSLGLAGDHEQFFGPGTRLTVL.

This chain joins TRBV11-2 and TRBJ2-1; no reliable D call. The germline CDR1 and CDR2 sequences are SGHAT and FQNNGV. The CDR3 has 17 residues. V was pared by 1 base and J by 0 bases, with 13 bases between. The CDR3, as DNA: TGTGCCAGCAGCTTAGTATCGGCGGCCAGCTCCTACAATGAGCAGTTCTTC. Translated, it gives CASSLVSAASSYNEQFF.

The table lists this clonotype with many counts. The rearrangement joins TRBV10-1 to TRBJ2-1; D gene unclear. V was trimmed by 3 bases and J by 4 bases, leaving 16 bases between them. CDR3 size: 16 residues. Germline loops: CDR1 WNHNN, CDR2 SYGVQD (reference sequence). For the CDR3, the DNA is TGCGCCAGCAGTGAAGTGAGCACGGTGGGGTACAATGAGCAGTTCTTC. Its protein product is CASSEVSTVGYNEQFF.